This TCR beta chain appears in the sequencing data of a study of Graves' ophthalmopathy and Graves' hyperthyroidism. Study-level findings and limits: Blood was where most expanded thyroid clonotypes above 0.001 frequency also turned up.

Ophthalmopathy not arising within 18 months of follow-up defined hyperthyroidism as stable. Excluded: other autoimmune disease, uncontrolled infection, pregnancy or lactation. Trimming stripped 1 base from V and 7 bases from J, with 13 bases between. Germline assignment: CDR1 SQVTM and CDR2 ANQGSEA. The CDR3 has 13 amino acids. This clonotype was picked up many times. The antigen is undetermined. For repertoire sequencing, the TCR beta CDR3 regions were amplified from RNA transcripts. First-round RT-PCR with HTBI primers preceded a second-round multiplex PCR. MiXCR, run by TCRdb on the multiplex PCR reads, gives a single entry per CDR3 protein. The data contain a few hundred thousand distinct CDR3 sequences, approximately 18% of them singletons.

V usage is TRBV29-1 and J usage is TRBJ1-1; no definite D call. The sequenced material came from peripheral blood. This clonotype was obtained from an adult woman with stable Graves' hyperthyroidism. The DNA of the CDR3 is TGCAGCGTTGAAGGGCGCAGACCCCATGAAGCTTTCTTT. Translating it yields CSVEGRRPHEAFF.